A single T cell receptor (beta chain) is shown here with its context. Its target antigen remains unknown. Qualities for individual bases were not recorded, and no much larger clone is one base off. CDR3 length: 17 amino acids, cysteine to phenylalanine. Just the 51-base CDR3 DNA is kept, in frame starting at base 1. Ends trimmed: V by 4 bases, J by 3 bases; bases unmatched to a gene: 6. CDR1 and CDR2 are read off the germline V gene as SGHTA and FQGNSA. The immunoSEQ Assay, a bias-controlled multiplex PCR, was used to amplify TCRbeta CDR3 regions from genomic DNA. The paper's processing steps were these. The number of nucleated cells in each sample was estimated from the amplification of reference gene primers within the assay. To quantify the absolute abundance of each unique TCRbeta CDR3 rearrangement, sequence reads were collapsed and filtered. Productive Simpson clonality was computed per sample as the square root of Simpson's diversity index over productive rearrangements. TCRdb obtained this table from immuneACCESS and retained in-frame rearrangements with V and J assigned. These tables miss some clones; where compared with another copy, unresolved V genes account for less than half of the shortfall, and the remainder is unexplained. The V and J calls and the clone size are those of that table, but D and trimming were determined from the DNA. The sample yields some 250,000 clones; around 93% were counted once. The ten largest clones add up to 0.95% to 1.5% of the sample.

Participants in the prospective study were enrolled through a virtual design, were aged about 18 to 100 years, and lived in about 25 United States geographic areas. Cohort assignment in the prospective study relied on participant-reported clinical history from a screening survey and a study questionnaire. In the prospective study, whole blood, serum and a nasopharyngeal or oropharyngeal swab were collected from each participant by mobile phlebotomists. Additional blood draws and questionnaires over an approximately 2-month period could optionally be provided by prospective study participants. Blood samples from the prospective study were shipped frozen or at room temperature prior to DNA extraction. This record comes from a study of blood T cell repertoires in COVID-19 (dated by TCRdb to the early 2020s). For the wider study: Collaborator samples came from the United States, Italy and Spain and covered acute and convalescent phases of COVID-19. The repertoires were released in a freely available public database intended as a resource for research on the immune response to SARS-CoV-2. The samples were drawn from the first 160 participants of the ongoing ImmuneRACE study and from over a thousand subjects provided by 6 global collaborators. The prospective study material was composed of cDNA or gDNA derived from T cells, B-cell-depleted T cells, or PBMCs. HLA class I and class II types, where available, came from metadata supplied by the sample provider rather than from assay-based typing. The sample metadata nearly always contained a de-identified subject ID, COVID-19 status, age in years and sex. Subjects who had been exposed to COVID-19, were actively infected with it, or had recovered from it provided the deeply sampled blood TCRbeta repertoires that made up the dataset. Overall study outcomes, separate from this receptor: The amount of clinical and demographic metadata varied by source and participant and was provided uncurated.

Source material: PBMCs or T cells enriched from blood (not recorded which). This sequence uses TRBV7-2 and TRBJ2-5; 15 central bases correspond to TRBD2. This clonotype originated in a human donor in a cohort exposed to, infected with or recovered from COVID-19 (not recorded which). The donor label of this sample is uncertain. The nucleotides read TGTGCCAGCAGCTCCGGACTAGCGGGGGGGCTAGAAGAGACCCAGTACTTC. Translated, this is CASSSGLAGGLEETQYF. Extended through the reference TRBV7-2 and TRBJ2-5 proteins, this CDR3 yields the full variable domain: GAGVSQSPSNKVTEKGKDVELRCDPISGHTALYWYRQSLGQGLEFLIYFQGNSAPDKSGLPSDRFSAERTGGSVSTLTIQRTQQEDSAVYLCASSSGLAGGLEETQYFGPGTRLLVL.